This TCR beta chain was sequenced during a study of identical twins. Notes on the study in general: Where out-of-frame alpha sequences were twin-shared, they showed excess low generation probability. For out-of-frame beta sequences, excess twin sharing was weaker.

Template switching created a universal primer site, and the cDNA included unique molecular identifiers. TCRdb re-analysed the 5' RACE reads in MiXCR, keeping a single row per CDR3 protein. Of fewer than 500,000 distinct CDR3 sequences listed, more than 13% are singletons. This clonotype was counted between two and nine times. Its antigen is unidentified. The same sample was also used in a study of yellow fever vaccine responses in identical twins.

The TCR comes from a woman aged 18 to 35 in good health. Sequenced: CD4+ T cells sorted from blood.

CDR3 coding DNA: TGTGCCAGCAGTCCCGGGGTTTCCTCGACAGATACGCAGTATTTT. Protein product: CASSPGVSSTDTQYF. The rearrangement links TRBV6-2 or TRBV6-3 to TRBJ2-3; the D gene is possibly TRBD2 (5 bases). Germline V gene data show CDR1 as MNHEY and CDR2 as SVGEGT. This CDR3 spans 15 amino acids. Trimming cost V 5 bases and J 3 bases, with 15 bases left between them.